The 18 T cell receptor beta chains given below trace back to one sample, sequenced in a study of blood T cell repertoires in COVID-19. The data were produced by immunoSEQ multiplex PCR, yet TCRdb's version contains in-frame clones alone and is incomplete. In the table there are about 200,000 clones, about 90% of which are singletons. The sample comprised peripheral blood. These TCRs come from a man in his forties with active or convalescent COVID-19.

This clone was seen a few times. The chain employs TRBV7-3 and TRBJ2-7, with D perhaps TRBD2 (6 bases). Germline CDR1 reads SGHTA; CDR2 reads FQGTGA. This CDR3 comprises 14 residues. V was shortened by 4 bases and J by 0 bases, with 10 bases between the two germline ends. DNA for the CDR3: TGTGCCAGCAGCTCAGACGGGAGCTCCTACGAGCAGTACTTC. This gives the protein CASSSDGSSYEQYF.

The rearrangement uses TRBV13 and TRBJ1-1, with D possibly TRBD1 on 5 matching bases. CDR3 size: 13 residues. CDR1 is PRHDT and CDR2 is FYEKMQ in the germline V gene (reference sequence). The V end lost 4 bases, the J end lost 8 bases, and 14 bases lay between the germline ends. The CDR3 spells CASSSPSDMEAFF. In DNA form, the CDR3 reads TGTGCCAGCAGCTCTCCTTCGGACATGGAAGCTTTCTTT.

The chain recombines TRBV5-4 with TRBJ1-1; D may be TRBD1 (5 bases). The germline V and J ends were trimmed by 1 base and 3 bases, with 10 bases remaining between them. Germline lookup yields CDR1 SGHNT and CDR2 YYREEE (reference sequence). This CDR3 comprises 14 residues. The DNA of the CDR3 is TGTGCCAGCAGCTTGTCTGGGGCCCACACTGAAGCTTTCTTT. It is translated as CASSLSGAHTEAFF.

The rearrangement joins TRBV28 to TRBJ1-3; 9 bases line up with TRBD1. Unmatched junction bases numbered 7, after V lost 6 bases and J lost 4 bases. The CDR3 consists of 15 residues. Germline V gene sequence: CDR1 MDHEN, CDR2 SYDVKM. The CDR3 bases are TGTGCCAGCAGGCGAACAGGGGGCGCGGGAAACACCATATATTTT. Translation gives CASRRTGGAGNTIYF.

V usage is TRBV28 and J usage is TRBJ2-7; 7 bases are shared with TRBD1. Germline trimming cut 5 bases from V and 1 base from J; bases unmatched to any gene: 8. The CDR3 is made up of 15 amino acids. Germline values: CDR1 MDHEN, CDR2 SYDVKM. Here the CDR3 DNA reads TGTGCCAGCAGTCCGCCGACAGGGCTATCCTACGAGCAGTACTTC. This translates into CASSPPTGLSYEQYF.

The chain couples TRBV24-1 to TRBJ2-3; no clear D. The CDR3 length is 16 residues. Germline-derived CDR1 and CDR2 are KGHDR and SFDVKD. Trimming took off 0 bases at V and 4 bases at J, with 13 bases between the two ends. The CDR3 spells CATSDLLPQAADTQYF. The CDR3 nucleotides read TGTGCCACCAGTGATTTGCTCCCGCAGGCCGCAGATACGCAGTATTTT.

A single count supports this clone. V usage is TRBV19 and J usage is TRBJ2-2; D gene uncertain. Between the trimmed V and J ends, which lost 3 bases and 6 bases, there was a span of 8 bases. Per the germline V gene, CDR1 is LNHDA and CDR2 is SQIVND (reference sequence). This CDR3 region has 13 residues. The CDR3 region is CASSIVIAGELFF. The CDR3 nucleotides are TGTGCCAGTAGTATCGTTATAGCCGGGGAGCTGTTTTTT.

V is TRBV5-6 and J is TRBJ2-7, with D perhaps TRBD1 (6 bases). The germline V gene encodes CDR1 SGHDT and CDR2 YYEEEE. This CDR3 has 14 residues. V was pared by 4 bases and J by 6 bases, with 17 bases between. CDR3 region: CASSKTGVDAEQYF. CDR3 nucleotide sequence: TGTGCCAGCAGCAAGACAGGAGTCGACGCCGAGCAGTACTTC.

V gene TRBV12-3 or TRBV12-4 combines with J gene TRBJ2-5, with D possibly TRBD1 on 5 matching bases. Trimming shortened V by 4 bases and J by 7 bases, and 7 bases separated the two germline ends. The CDR3 contains 11 residues. CDR3 sequence reads: CASSSRVTQYF. CDR3 coding DNA: TGTGCCAGCAGTTCCAGGGTGACCCAGTACTTC.

The rearrangement joins TRBV19 to TRBJ1-1, with D possibly being TRBD1 (5 bases). Trimming cost V 5 bases and J 4 bases, with 14 bases left between them. The CDR3 is made up of 14 amino acids. The germline V gene has CDR1 LNHDA and CDR2 SQIVND (reference sequence). CDR3 in amino acids: CASSPSGGGTEAFF. The CDR3 region has the DNA TGTGCCAGTAGTCCCTCCGGGGGGGGCACTGAAGCTTTCTTT. The full variable domain, with the rest looked up from reference TRBV19 and TRBJ1-1, is DGGITQSPKYLFRKEGQNVTLSCEQNLNHDAMYWYRQDPGQGLRLIYYSQIVNDFQKGDIAEGYSVSREKKESFPLTVTSAQKNPTAFYLCASSPSGGGTEAFFGQGTRLTVV.

CDR3 sequence (DNA): TGTGCCAGCAGCTTAGCCCCGGGACTAAGCACAGATACGCAGTATTTT. This gives the protein CASSLAPGLSTDTQYF. The chain links TRBV7-2 to TRBJ2-3, with 7 positions matching TRBD2. The V and J ends lost 0 bases and 0 bases, in that order; junction bases with no gene match: 3. The CDR3 length is 16 residues. The germline CDR1 and CDR2 sequences are SGHTA and FQGNSA.

This clone was detected once. The chain combines TRBV7-3 with TRBJ2-1, with TRBD1 as a possible D gene (6 bases). The CDR3 has 16 amino acids. The germline gives CDR1 SGHTA, CDR2 FQGTGA. V lost 4 bases and J lost 4, with 17 bases in between. CDR3 residues: CASSSGAPGPYNEQFF. The CDR3, as DNA: TGTGCCAGCAGCTCAGGGGCTCCAGGGCCTTACAATGAGCAGTTCTTC.

V and J are TRBV11-2 and TRBJ1-4; the match to TRBD1 covers 9 bases. Germline loops: CDR1 SGHAT, CDR2 FQNNGV. The CDR3 is made up of 15 amino acids. Unmatched junction bases numbered 8, after V lost 5 bases and J lost 7 bases. The CDR3 sequence is CASSPQDRGFEKLFF. The DNA for the CDR3 is TGTGCCAGCAGCCCCCAGGACAGGGGCTTTGAAAAACTGTTTTTT.

The rearrangement uses TRBV2 and TRBJ2-7; D might be TRBD2 (6 bases). The CDR3 consists of 16 residues. V was clipped by 5 bases and J by 3 bases, with 20 bases between them. CDR1 and CDR2 (germline): SNHLY, FYNNEI. CDR3 DNA sequence: TGTGCCAGCAGTATGGGGACTGACTCTCCTCTCTACGAGCAGTACTTC. Protein product: CASSMGTDSPLYEQYF.

V is TRBV27 and J is TRBJ2-5, with 7 bases that match TRBD1. V lost 5 bases to trimming and J lost 1 base; unmatched junction nucleotides: 7. Per the germline V gene, CDR1 is MNHEY and CDR2 is SMNVEV (reference sequence). This CDR3 is built from 15 residues. The CDR3 region has the DNA TGTGCCAGCAGTCCCTGGACAGGTTCCCAAGAGACCCAGTACTTC. Encoded protein: CASSPWTGSQETQYF.

V is TRBV6-5 and J is TRBJ1-4; TRBD1 might be the D (5 bases). Per germline, CDR1 MNHEY and CDR2 SVGAGI. Trimming removed 7 bases from V and 4 bases from J, with 13 bases in between. The CDR3 runs to 14 residues. The CDR3 DNA reads TGTGCCAGCACCACCGACAGAAGTAATGAAAAACTGTTTTTT. This translates into CASTTDRSNEKLFF.

Here the CDR3 DNA reads TGTGCCATCAGTGGACGAGCGGGGGAGGTAAGGTACAATGAGCAGTTCTTC. Translating it yields CAISGRAGEVRYNEQFF. This chain links TRBV10-3 with TRBJ2-1, with 8 bases that match TRBD2. Germline trimming cut 4 bases from V and 4 bases from J; bases unmatched to any gene: 12. This CDR3 has 17 residues. Germline CDR1 ENHRY, CDR2 SYGVKD.

The V and J genes are TRBV5-1 and TRBJ2-2; D gene ambiguous. This CDR3 comprises 15 residues. With 0 bases removed from V and 0 bases from J, the gap between germline ends came to 6 bases. The germline V gene encodes CDR1 SGHRS and CDR2 YFSETQ. The CDR3 here is CASSLELTNTGELFF. The CDR3 DNA follows: TGCGCCAGCAGCTTGGAACTAACGAACACCGGGGAGCTGTTTTTT. The complete variable domain, with remaining parts taken from reference TRBV5-1 and TRBJ2-2, reads KAGVTQTPRYLIKTRGQQVTLSCSPISGHRSVSWYQQTPGQGLQFLFEYFSETQRNKGNFPGRFSGRQFSNSRSEMNVSTLELGDSALYLCASSLELTNTGELFFGEGSRLTVL.